This section outlines one T cell receptor beta chain sequence together with its context. The CDR3 covers 18 residues. Per the germline V gene, CDR1 is KGHSH and CDR2 is LQKENI. V lost 4 bases and J lost 0; bases outside the gene matches: 14. This record comes from a study of shared clonotypes between healthy human individuals. Study at large: The study used three CD4 naive, three CD4 memory, two CD8 naive and one CD8 memory plate per donor.

The DNA input per sorted-subset replicate PCR was 200 ng, corresponding to some 30,000 T cell genomes. As processed by the authors: With immunoSEQ giving junction-only sequences and no quality scores, filtering differed. This table comes from immunoSEQ multiplex PCR, and its TCRdb copy is limited to in-frame clones, with some not included. V and J calls and clone size are copied from that table; D and trimming were computed from the DNA. The sample has around 2.1 million clones, under 97% seen once. The sequence was collected from a young man in good health. Source material: naive CD4+ T cells sorted from blood. Subset defined: CD45RA+ positively selected. The V and J genes are TRBV18 and TRBJ1-1; TRBD1 matches 7 bases. The CDR3 nucleotides read TGTGCCAGCTCACTATTTACTCGGGACAGAGTTATGAACACTGAAGCTTTCTTT. This codes for CASSLFTRDRVMNTEAFF.